These 32 T cell receptor beta chains share one sample of origin, sequenced in a study of shared clonotypes between healthy human individuals. Method: immunoSEQ multiplex PCR; TCRdb's copy keeps in-frame clones and lacks some. The table records more than 150,000 clones, over 50% of them present only once. Specimen: memory CD4+ T cells sorted from blood. Stated subset: CD45RA-negative fraction. The receptors originated from a man aged 25 to 40 in good health.

The CDR3 DNA follows: TGTGCCAGCAGCTTAGACTCCCGACCACCCTATGGCTACACCTTC. It translates to CASSLDSRPPYGYTF. The chain is built from TRBV7-8 and TRBJ1-2; D is uncertain. CDR3 length equals 15 residues. Between the trimmed V and J ends, which lost 1 base and 4 bases, there was a span of 13 bases. Germline V gene data show CDR1 as SGHVS and CDR2 as FQNEAQ.

V is TRBV5-8 and J is TRBJ2-1; no reliable D call. The CDR3 sequence is 11 residues long. Germline V CDR1 and CDR2: SGHTS, YDEGEE. V lost 5 bases to trimming and J lost 4 bases, with 4 bases between them. The CDR3 is CASRLYNEQFF. In nucleotides, the CDR3 is TGTGCCAGCAGGCTGTACAATGAGCAGTTCTTC.

This chain links TRBV7-2 with TRBJ2-3; 15 bases map to TRBD2. The germline CDR1 and CDR2 sequences are SGHTA and FQGNSA. The CDR3 is 17 amino acids. After removal of 5 bases from V and 5 bases from J, the junction contained 8 bases not matched to a gene. The CDR3 sequence is CASSQGLAGGWGDTQYF. The CDR3 coding sequence is TGTGCCAGCAGCCAGGGACTAGCGGGAGGTTGGGGAGATACGCAGTATTTT.

This clone occurred once. The rearrangement joins TRBV2 to TRBJ2-1; D unclear. Germline V gene lookup returns CDR1 SNHLY and CDR2 FYNNEI. This CDR3 is built from 12 residues. V lost 3 bases and J lost 10, with 10 bases in between. The CDR3 DNA is TGTGCCAGCAGTGAGTCGTCTTGGGAGCAGTTCTTC. Encoded protein: CASSESSWEQFF.

Only a few counts were recorded for this clone. The chain is built from TRBV4-2 and TRBJ1-5, with a weak D call TRBD1 (6 bases). This CDR3 spans 13 amino acids. V gave up 4 bases and J gave up 7 bases, with 11 bases separating them. In germline, CDR1 is LGHNA, CDR2 YNFKEQ. The CDR3, as DNA: TGTGCCAGCAGCCCTGACAGGATACAGCCCCAGCATTTT. This translates into CASSPDRIQPQHF.

The chain is built from TRBV11-2 and TRBJ2-5; TRBD1 aligns across 7 bases. Looked up from germline, CDR1 is SGHAT and CDR2 is FQNNGV. With V trimmed by 8 bases and J by 1 base, 16 bases remained unmatched. The CDR3 contains 17 residues. CDR3 amino acids: CASGLGGSMSRQETQYF. CDR3 coding DNA: TGTGCCAGCGGGCTAGGGGGCTCAATGTCCCGCCAAGAGACCCAGTACTTC.

The J gene is TRBJ2-5, the V gene TRBV6-1; 8 nucleotides match TRBD1. Germline CDR1 MNHNS, CDR2 SASEGT. The CDR3 consists of 15 residues. Losses at the gene ends were 8 bases for V and 2 bases for J; bases not matched to a gene: 10. CDR3 region: CASSGDRGLQETQYF. DNA for the CDR3: TGTGCCAGCTCAGGCGACAGGGGTTTGCAAGAGACCCAGTACTTC.

This chain uses TRBV15 with TRBJ2-1; 7 bases are a match to TRBD1. CDR3 length equals 14 residues. Germline CDR1 and CDR2: LNHNV and YYDKDF (reference sequence). The junction had 4 bases not matched to a gene; V was cut back by 1 base and J by 7 bases. CDR3 in amino acids: CATSRGQGHNEQFF. Written as DNA, the CDR3 is TGTGCCACCAGCAGAGGACAGGGACATAATGAGCAGTTCTTC.

This clone was seen just once. The V call is TRBV14, the J call TRBJ2-7; 7 bases align to TRBD2. The CDR3 length is 17 residues. CDR1 and CDR2 (germline): SGHDN, FVKESK. V shed 3 bases and J 0 bases; nucleotides not matched to a gene: 11. The CDR3 protein is CASSQGGTSVGSYEQYF. CDR3 in DNA: TGTGCCAGCAGCCAGGGGGGAACTAGCGTCGGCTCCTACGAGCAGTACTTC.

The CDR3 is CASSLLVGGSYEQYF. CDR3 coding DNA: TGTGCCAGCAGCTTATTAGTGGGGGGCTCCTACGAGCAGTACTTC. The chain has TRBV7-9 and TRBJ2-7; TRBD2 is a possible D gene (6 bases). CDR1 is SEHNR, CDR2 FQNEAQ, per germline (reference sequence). V gave up 2 bases and J gave up 0 bases, with 11 bases separating them. The CDR3 has 15 residues.

The chain joins TRBV7-2 to TRBJ2-7; 9 nucleotides line up with TRBD1. CDR1 SGHTA and CDR2 FQGNSA come from the germline V gene. The CDR3 is made up of 15 amino acids. After removal of 2 bases from V and 3 bases from J, the junction contained 5 bases not matched to a gene. CDR3 sequence (DNA): TGTGCCAGCAGCTTATCTGGGACAGGGATCTACGAGCAGTACTTC. It codes for CASSLSGTGIYEQYF.

The chain employs TRBV7-6 and TRBJ2-5, with 9 bases lining up with TRBD2. This CDR3 has 14 residues. Germline lookup yields CDR1 SGHVS and CDR2 FNYEAQ. V lost 4 bases to trimming and J lost 4 bases; unmatched junction nucleotides: 4. As DNA, the CDR3 is TGTGCCAGCAGCTCATCTAGCGGGATAGAGACCCAGTACTTC. This gives the protein CASSSSSGIETQYF.

This chain connects TRBV27 to TRBJ1-1, with D uncertain. From germline, CDR1 is MNHEY and CDR2 SMNVEV (reference sequence). The CDR3 is 15 residues long. The V end was cut by 0 bases, the J end by 2 bases, with 10 bases between. CDR3 nucleotide sequence: TGTGCCAGCAGTTTATCGATCCGGTCAAACACTGAAGCTTTCTTT. Translation: CASSLSIRSNTEAFF.

This chain joins TRBV7-2 and TRBJ2-7, with D possibly TRBD2 on 6 matching bases. In germline, CDR1 is SGHTA, CDR2 FQGNSA. The CDR3 is made up of 14 amino acids. V gave up 5 bases and J gave up 4 bases, with 15 bases separating them. CDR3 nucleotide sequence: TGTGCCAGCAGCGTAGGCAGACGGGGGTACGAGCAGTACTTC. Its translation is CASSVGRRGYEQYF.

The sample holds a few counts of this clone. The rearrangement joins TRBV28 to TRBJ1-5; D is ambiguous. The CDR3 totals 12 residues. Germline V lookup: CDR1 MDHEN, CDR2 SYDVKM. V was clipped by 10 bases and J by 0 bases, with 7 bases between them. DNA of the CDR3: TGTGCCACCGAGAGTAGCAATCAGCCCCAGCATTTT. This codes for CATESSNQPQHF.

The chain employs TRBV7-9 and TRBJ1-2, with D perhaps matching TRBD1 (5 bases). The CDR3 is made up of 13 amino acids. CDR1 is SEHNR and CDR2 is FQNEAQ in the germline V gene (reference sequence). The V end was cut by 1 base, the J end by 7 bases, with 10 bases between. CDR3 coding DNA: TGTGCCAGCAGCTTAGAGTTGCAGGGTGGCTACACCTTC. It encodes CASSLELQGGYTF.

The CDR3 DNA is TGCGCCAGCCGGCCGGGGCTAGCGGGATCCTACGAGCAGTACTTC. Its protein is CASRPGLAGSYEQYF. The chain is built from TRBV5-1 and TRBJ2-7, with 9 bases identical to TRBD2. The CDR3 totals 15 residues. From germline, CDR1 is SGHRS and CDR2 YFSETQ. Losses at the gene ends were 7 bases for V and 1 base for J; bases not matched to a gene: 9.

V usage is TRBV9 and J usage is TRBJ2-2; D is uncertain. The V end lost 0 bases, the J end lost 6 bases, and 9 bases lay between the germline ends. CDR3 length: 14 amino acids. Germline assignment: CDR1 SGDLS and CDR2 YYNGEE. The chain's CDR3 is CASSVVFESGELFF. As DNA, the CDR3 is TGTGCCAGCAGCGTAGTATTCGAATCCGGGGAGCTGTTTTTT.

The rearrangement joins TRBV12-5 to TRBJ2-2; the D gene is possibly TRBD2 (5 bases). The CDR3 contains 19 residues. Germline CDR1 LGHNT, CDR2 FRNRAP. V gave up 3 bases and J gave up 8 bases, with 28 bases separating them. The CDR3 sequence is CASGFHDAVGAALLGELFF. CDR3 nucleotide sequence: TGTGCTAGTGGTTTTCACGACGCGGTGGGAGCGGCCCTCCTGGGGGAGCTGTTTTTT.

The chain links TRBV21-1 to TRBJ1-1. TRBV21-1 is a pseudogene segment. The CDR3 is made up of 15 amino acids. The CDR3 bases are TGTGCCAGCAAACCCACGCCGAGTCGGAACACTGAAGCTTTCTTT. Protein: CASKPTPSRNTEAFF.

The V gene is TRBV14, the J gene TRBJ1-5; TRBD1 agrees at 7 bases. CDR3 length: 15 amino acids. Looked up from germline, CDR1 is SGHDN and CDR2 is FVKESK. With 2 bases clipped from V and 6 bases from J, the junction kept 7 bases outside the gene matches. The DNA for the CDR3 is TGTGCCAGCAGCCAAAACGACAGGGTCGGTCAGCCCCAGCATTTT. It codes for CASSQNDRVGQPQHF.

The rearrangement joins TRBV29-1 to TRBJ2-1; 9 bases fit TRBD1. The CDR3 loop spans 13 amino acids. The V gene end was trimmed by 3 bases and the J gene end by 15 bases; junction bases not matched to a gene: 12. CDR1 is SQVTM, CDR2 ANQGSEA, per germline. CDR3 protein: CSVEGQGTSRLFF. In DNA, the CDR3 is TGCAGCGTTGAGGGACAGGGTACATCCCGGCTGTTCTTC.

This chain uses TRBV5-5 with TRBJ2-7; D might be TRBD2 (5 bases). Trimming took 4 bases from V and 2 from J, leaving 13 bases between them. The CDR3 extends over 14 amino acids. The germline V gene encodes CDR1 SGHKS and CDR2 YYEKEE (reference sequence). The CDR3 DNA sequence: TGTGCCAGCAGCCCAGCCCCCGGGACCTACGAGCAGTACTTC. Encoded protein: CASSPAPGTYEQYF.

This clone was observed once. This sequence joins TRBV5-5 and TRBJ2-5; 9 positions agree with TRBD1. Looked up from germline, CDR1 is SGHKS and CDR2 is YYEKEE (reference sequence). The length of the CDR3 is 13 residues. Unmatched junction bases numbered 3, after V lost 4 bases and J lost 5 bases. Here the CDR3 reads CASSVDRGETQYF. The CDR3 coding sequence is TGTGCCAGCAGCGTCGACAGGGGGGAGACCCAGTACTTC. Combining the CDR3 with reference TRBV5-5 and TRBJ2-5 gives the whole variable domain DAGVTQSPTHLIKTRGQQVTLRCSPISGHKSVSWYQQVLGQGPQFIFQYYEKEERGRGNFPDRFSARQFPNYSSELNVNALLLGDSALYLCASSVDRGETQYFGPGTRLLVL.

The chain links TRBV6-5 to TRBJ1-3, with no clear D. Germline loops: CDR1 MNHEY, CDR2 SVGAGI. V was clipped by 3 bases and J by 1 base, with 13 bases between them. This CDR3 is 16 amino acids long. The CDR3 spells CASSYDSGNSGNTIYF. CDR3 nucleotides: TGTGCCAGCAGTTATGATTCGGGAAATTCTGGAAACACCATATATTTT.

The rearrangement links TRBV11-2 to TRBJ1-4, with a possible D match to TRBD1 (5 bases). CDR3 size: 15 residues. V was shortened by 0 bases and J by 6 bases, with 11 bases between the two germline ends. The V gene's germline CDR1 is SGHAT and CDR2 FQNNGV. The CDR3 DNA reads TGTGCCAGCAGCTTAGATGGTGGGGGAGATGAAAAACTGTTTTTT. Translating gives CASSLDGGGDEKLFF.

This clone was seen a handful of times. The CDR3 DNA follows: TGTGCCAGCAGCCCTGGGACAGGGGGGGGTCAAGAGACCCAGTACTTC. Encoded protein: CASSPGTGGGQETQYF. The chain links TRBV5-5 to TRBJ2-5, with 11 positions matching TRBD1. Germline assignment: CDR1 SGHKS and CDR2 YYEKEE (reference sequence). CDR3 length equals 16 residues. With V trimmed by 4 bases and J by 2 bases, 7 bases remained unmatched.

The genes are TRBV19 and TRBJ2-2, with D maybe TRBD2 (6 bases). The V end lost 7 bases, the J end lost 4 bases, and 19 bases lay between the germline ends. CDR1 and CDR2 from the germline V gene are LNHDA and SQIVND (reference sequence). This CDR3 has 16 residues. The CDR3 nucleotides read TGTGCCAGTACTAAGGGACTCGGAATGTTCACCGGGGAGCTGTTTTTT. Amino acid sequence: CASTKGLGMFTGELFF.

The CDR3 is CASSLSVSEQPQHF. CDR3 sequence (DNA): TGTGCCAGCAGCTTGTCCGTCTCCGAACAGCCCCAGCATTTT. The chain is built from TRBV14 and TRBJ1-5, with D unresolved. V gave up 5 bases and J gave up 7 bases, with 15 bases separating them. Germline V CDR1 and CDR2: SGHDN, FVKESK. The CDR3 spans 14 residues.

This clone came up a few times. The V call is TRBV9, the J call TRBJ2-7; the D gene is possibly TRBD1 (5 bases). The length of the CDR3 is 16 residues. The ends were cut back, 0 bases at V and 3 bases at J, with 16 bases in the middle. The V gene's germline CDR1 is SGDLS and CDR2 YYNGEE. The CDR3 protein is CASSVGSPAGNYEQYF. CDR3 in DNA: TGTGCCAGCAGCGTAGGGTCTCCGGCAGGGAACTACGAGCAGTACTTC.

V and J are TRBV7-7 and TRBJ2-7, with 10 bases identical to TRBD2. Losses at the gene ends were 6 bases for V and 2 bases for J; bases not matched to a gene: 7. CDR1 and CDR2 (germline): SSHAT, FNYEAQ (reference sequence). CDR3 length: 15 residues. The CDR3 region is CASSPTSGVPYEQYF. For the CDR3, the DNA is TGTGCCAGCAGTCCTACTAGCGGGGTACCCTACGAGCAGTACTTC.

Details on this clone: Relative to the germline gene, one junction end is altered; a read error may explain this. V and J are TRBV29-1 and TRBJ2-5; D ambiguous. CDR3 size: 12 residues. CDR1 SQVTM and CDR2 ANQGSEA come from the germline V gene. CDR3: CSGVKGTGSRDF. The CDR3 nucleotides are TGCAGCGGAGTGAAGGGCACCGGGTCCCGAGACTTC.